One sample yielded the 9 T cell receptor beta chains listed below, sequenced in a study of blood T cell repertoires in COVID-19. Produced via immunoSEQ multiplex PCR; TCRdb's table is partial and in-frame only. The sample records approximately 220,000 clones, about 86% being singletons. Material for sequencing was peripheral blood. These receptors came from a young woman who had recovered from COVID-19.

The sample holds one count of this clone. The rearrangement joins TRBV5-1 to TRBJ1-5, with 7 bases fitting TRBD1. Germline V gene sequence: CDR1 SGHRS, CDR2 YFSETQ. With V trimmed by 1 base and J by 1 base, 2 bases remained unmatched. The CDR3 runs 15 residues. DNA of the CDR3: TGCGCCAGCAGCTTGACAGGGGAGAGCAATCAGCCCCAGCATTTT. Translating gives CASSLTGESNQPQHF. Combining the CDR3 with reference TRBV5-1 and TRBJ1-5 gives the whole variable domain KAGVTQTPRYLIKTRGQQVTLSCSPISGHRSVSWYQQTPGQGLQFLFEYFSETQRNKGNFPGRFSGRQFSNSRSEMNVSTLELGDSALYLCASSLTGESNQPQHFGDGTRLSIL.

The chain employs TRBV7-2 and TRBJ2-3, with 7 bases fitting TRBD1. Germline V lookup: CDR1 SGHTA, CDR2 FQGNSA. V dropped 2 bases and J dropped 3; count of bases not matched to a gene: 5. The CDR3 is 15 amino acids. CDR3 residues: CASSLFGRGTDTQYF. The CDR3 nucleotides read TGTGCCAGCAGCTTATTCGGCAGGGGGACAGATACGCAGTATTTT. Variable domain in full (rest from reference TRBV7-2 and TRBJ2-3): GAGVSQSPSNKVTEKGKDVELRCDPISGHTALYWYRQSLGQGLEFLIYFQGNSAPDKSGLPSDRFSAERTGGSVSTLTIQRTQQEDSAVYLCASSLFGRGTDTQYFGPGTRLTVL.

There are a few counts of this clone. The rearrangement joins TRBV3-1 (or the pseudogene TRBV3-2) to TRBJ1-1; 7 nucleotides align to TRBD1. The CDR3 is made up of 14 amino acids. The germline V gene encodes CDR1 LGHDT and CDR2 YNNKEL (reference sequence). The V gene end was trimmed by 4 bases and the J gene end by 3 bases; junction bases not matched to a gene: 5. This CDR3 is CASSLRDRHTEAFF. The CDR3 DNA reads TGTGCCAGCAGCCTCCGGGACAGACACACTGAAGCTTTCTTT.

This chain joins TRBV5-5 and TRBJ1-1; 7 bases match TRBD1. The CDR3 sequence is 15 residues long. Germline V gene lookup returns CDR1 SGHKS and CDR2 YYEKEE (reference sequence). Unmatched junction bases numbered 5, after V lost 3 bases and J lost 0 bases. The DNA of the CDR3 is TGTGCCAGCAGCTGGAGTACAGGGGTGAACACTGAAGCTTTCTTT. It yields the protein CASSWSTGVNTEAFF.

The chain has TRBV6-5 and TRBJ1-1; D possibly corresponds to TRBD1 (6 bases). This CDR3 has 12 amino acids. V was cut by 6 bases and J by 4 bases, with 9 bases left in between. The germline V gene encodes CDR1 MNHEY and CDR2 SVGAGI. CDR3 sequence reads: CASRGHPTEAFF. CDR3 in DNA: TGTGCCAGCAGGGGACATCCCACTGAAGCTTTCTTT.

The chain links TRBV28 to TRBJ2-7, with D possibly TRBD1 on 6 matching bases. CDR1 is MDHEN, CDR2 SYDVKM, per germline. This CDR3 comprises 14 residues. The V end was cut by 6 bases, the J end by 3 bases, with 15 bases between. CDR3 sequence reads: CASRGTDRLYEQYF. CDR3 DNA sequence: TGTGCCAGCAGGGGGACGGACAGACTCTACGAGCAGTACTTC.

The J gene is TRBJ1-5, the V gene TRBV5-6; D perhaps matches TRBD1 (5 bases). Germline loops: CDR1 SGHDT, CDR2 YYEEEE. V was cut by 4 bases and J by 2 bases, with 16 bases left in between. The CDR3 has 16 amino acids. The CDR3: CASSKYAGGGNQPQHF. CDR3 in DNA: TGTGCCAGCAGCAAATATGCGGGGGGAGGCAATCAGCCCCAGCATTTT.

The chain combines TRBV5-1 with TRBJ2-7; 7 bases line up with TRBD2. V lost 0 bases, J lost 2 bases, and 8 bases stayed unmatched. The length of the CDR3 is 16 residues. In germline, CDR1 is SGHRS, CDR2 YFSETQ. Here the CDR3 reads CASSLALTSAPYEQYF. CDR3 DNA: TGCGCCAGCAGCTTGGCGTTAACTAGCGCCCCCTACGAGCAGTACTTC.

The rearrangement links TRBV18 to TRBJ1-3, with TRBD1 matching over 7 bases. V gave up 3 bases and J gave up 0 bases; unmatched junction bases: 2. CDR3 length: 15 residues. Germline values: CDR1 KGHSH, CDR2 LQKENI. The CDR3 spells CASSPTGDSGNTIYF. The CDR3 DNA follows: TGTGCCAGCTCACCTACAGGGGACTCTGGAAACACCATATATTTT.